This TCR beta chain was obtained from a study of cytomegalovirus exposure and HLA in healthy donors (dated by TCRdb to the late 2010s). About the full investigation: According to an earlier analysis of a few hundred of the donors, 200 million or so T cells yielded approximately 120 million unique TCR beta sequences and 276 Gb of sequence data. Of the roughly 410 genotyped donors, 81% were placed in the genetic ancestry cluster associated with self-reported Caucasian donors. A later genetic analysis used genome-wide SNP genotypes for about 65% of the roughly 700 donors, treating that subset as a discovery cohort. An early release covering over 500 HLA-typed donors comprised approximately 290 gigabases of sequencing data and roughly 86 million unique TCR sequences. Several DR-DQ haplotypes were treated as single units for association and clustering because of strong linkage in the cohort. To predict cytomegalovirus infection status, the study combined high-throughput TCR immunosequencing, statistical association of individual TCRs with disease status, and machine learning. Using immunosequencing, the study profiled T cell repertoires from about 620 subjects and related those repertoires to cytomegalovirus serostatus. The study aimed to test whether signatures of past pathogen exposure could be identified by cataloging public T cell receptors. The number of typed donors differed by locus: roughly 620-640 for A, B, C, DRB1 and DQB1; 500 to 550 for DQA1; around 580 for DPA1; and 400 to 480 for DPB1. In addition to the first cohort of 650 to 800 subjects, a separate validation cohort of over 90 different subjects was used. Among some 400 genotyped donors of the cohort, an average of around 240,000 unique TCR beta nucleotide sequences were sequenced per donor, about a sixth of them non-productive. HLA typing covered class I and class II loci at four-digit resolution. A later analysis re-examined previously published TCR beta repertoires from just over 650 donors and added high-resolution HLA genotyping to investigate patterns of TCR occurrence. Rather than using new phenotypic data, the later analysis identified candidate immune exposures from TCR beta sequences and from how often those sequences occurred across donors. Donor age, sex, ethnicity and CMV serostatus were compiled alongside the repertoire data. All discovery cohort repertoires had been generated using a single sequencing platform. To decide whether each TCR beta V gene segment behaved as functional or pseudogenic, an earlier analysis of nearly 600 of the donors relied on high-throughput TCR beta sequencing.

Library construction relied on the immunoSEQ multiplex PCR assay. The multiplex PCR relied on a mix of 60 forward primers for TCR Vbeta segments and 13 reverse primers for TCR Jbeta segments. Amplification of the CDR3 region of rearranged TCR beta genes was performed with a multiplex PCR assay on genomic DNA. The Illumina HiSeq System was used to sequence the amplified TCR beta libraries as 87-base-pair reads. Per the original workflow: Across the 666 repertoires, a later analysis counted some 81 million unique TCR beta chains, approximately 12 million of which were shared by at least two donors. Raw reads were error-corrected and collapsed into unique sequences with a nearest-neighbor algorithm that merged closely related sequences to remove PCR and sequencing errors. CDR3 sequences were aligned to IMGT reference sequences to assign V, D and J gene segments. For a sequence to be retained, at least a six-nucleotide match to both a V gene segment and a J gene segment was required. A rearrangement counted as productive if the CDR3 had no stop codons and remained in frame with V and J, and every other rearrangement counted as non-productive. CDR3 was defined according to IMGT convention as the region running from the second conserved V-encoded cysteine to the conserved J-encoded phenylalanine. Sequences without an unambiguous match to a single V gene segment were excluded from the earlier analysis of 587 of the donors. An earlier analysis of a few hundred of the donors classified V segments as functional when productive rearrangements were above 56.7% and as segregating when the standard deviation between donors was above 5%. A statistical classification framework was built to diagnose cytomegalovirus status from the catalog of TCR beta chain sequences. A later analysis assigned V and J genes by comparing TCR nucleotide sequences with IMGT/GENE-DB human TR gene sequences. A later analysis assigned CDR3 sequences and most-parsimonious VDJ recombination scenarios with the TCRdist pipeline. In a later analysis, every TCR beta chain was defined by the combination of its CDR3 amino acid sequence and its V-gene family, and reads without a unique V-gene family were dropped. As a way to deal with suspected cross-contamination and a sequencing artifact, a later analysis dropped nearly 600 nucleotide sequences that were highly shared and had low generation probability. A later analysis calculated a clonal expansion index for each public chain from normalized within-repertoire ranks of inferred template counts. Generation probabilities in a later analysis came from a VDJ recombination model fitted to out-of-frame rearrangements, and those results were checked against IGoR. A later analysis scored TCR-TCR, TCR-HLA and TCR-CMV co-occurrence with hypergeometric tests, applying a repertoire-size bias correction to TCR pairs. A later analysis estimated false discovery rates by permuting HLA or CMV assignments 20 times. In a later analysis, co-occurring TCRs were grouped using DBSCAN, and TCRdist sequence similarity was added for clustering within HLA-allele-positive subsets. Repertoires with fewer than 30,000 or more than 120,000 public chains were left out of co-occurrence clustering, as were about 5 repertoires with anomalous nucleotide sharing. The source is immuneACCESS, and TCRdb retained only in-frame sequences with V and J called. Part of the clones is not carried over; for the studies checked, unresolved V genes explain less than half of this, and the remainder is unexplained. The V and J calls and the clone size are those of that table, but D and trimming were determined from the DNA. For this sample the table gives about 200,000 clones, of which approximately 80% were detected only once. Of the sample, approximately 0.098% is held by the ten largest clones.

The CDR3 runs 14 amino acids, cysteine and phenylalanine included. Only the CDR3 DNA is retained, 42 bases long and in frame from the first base. CDR1 is given as SNHLY and CDR2 as FYNNEI, both from the germline V gene. The junction shows trimming of 6 bases on V and 8 bases on J, and the gene matches do not reach 6 bases of it. In regard to this clone: No antigen is known for it. Base-call qualities are not available, and no considerably larger clone is one nucleotide away.

The cohort consisted of 600 to 700 healthy bone marrow donors. Cohort members were all nominally healthy when sampled, although unrecorded immune exposures were likely present. The donor was CMV seronegative and belonged to the group of 350 to 400 seronegative cohort members. A peripheral blood sample was provided by each donor, and peripheral blood mononuclear cells were used for TCR beta sequencing. Genomic DNA was extracted from the blood cell samples with the Qiagen DNeasy Blood Extraction Kit. Beyond this particular receptor, the publication reports: In this cohort, only TCR beta chains were sequenced, and detectable features were limited by the absence of alpha or paired-chain data. A later genetic analysis reported fewer N-insertions in productive TCRs among donors in an Asian-associated ancestry cluster than the approximately 670-donor mean. Seventeen rarely observed V segments, including chromosome 9 orphons, were excluded from the earlier analysis of just under 600 of the donors because counts were too low. Some IMGT-functional V segments, including TRBV6-2 and TRBV6-3, could not be told apart with the 87-base-pair reads, so those segments were excluded. According to a later analysis, parvovirus B19, influenza, CMV and Epstein-Barr virus appeared linked to several top co-occurrence clusters. An association between a missense DCLRE1C variant and V-gene and J-gene trimming of TCR beta chains was found in a later genetic analysis and replicated in an independent cohort. The authors suggested that the approach could potentially be generalized to other disease states and immunological phenotypes. In a later analysis, most CMV-associated TCR beta chains were found to appear HLA-restricted, with HLA associations seemingly driven largely by CMV exposure. In a later analysis, HLA-associated TCR beta chains were found to be more clonally expanded and to have lower generation probabilities than equally common non-associated chains. Immune exposure information for the cohort was limited to CMV serostatus. A later analysis associated 17,000 or so TCR beta sequences with specific HLA alleles at a false discovery rate of 0.05. In an earlier analysis of approximately 600 of the donors, most TCR beta V segments were observed in productive rearrangements about 87% or about 30% of the time, broadly matching IMGT annotations. Linkage disequilibrium might explain the correlated functional status among segregating V segments, but an unknown experimental factor could not be excluded. According to a later analysis, TCR association rates differed among HLA loci, with DRB1 alleles showing the most associated TCRs and HLA-C alleles showing the fewest. In vitro tests confirmed that a few of the cytomegalovirus-associated TCR beta chains recognize cytomegalovirus antigens. A cluster of highly shared sequence variants was judged likely to represent a technical artifact of the sequencing pipeline. The presence/absence analyses assumed that sequencing depth was roughly uniform across donors, and that assumption may not be true. Across donors, most TCR sequences were observed very rarely, whereas some public TCRs were present in many individuals. The classifier was reported to diagnose cytomegalovirus status with high specificity and sensitivity in both the original cohort and the validation cohort. HLA typing was unavailable for some donors at each locus, so association tests used only the typed subset. A further reported finding was that TCR beta sequences accurately predicted the HLA-A and HLA-B alleles for most subjects in the first cohort. When HLA alleles, especially DR and DQ, strongly co-occurred, attributing TCR associations to individual alleles was difficult. The study listed 164 TCR beta chains as associated with cytomegalovirus.

The sample taken for sequencing was PBMCs. The source is a boy aged 2-15 years in good health and CMV-seronegative. In this chain, TRBV2 is recombined with TRBJ1-4, with 10 bases matching TRBD1. Here the CDR3 is given as CASRTDRGREKLFF. The bases read TGTGCCAGCAGGACGGACAGGGGGAGGGAAAAACTGTTTTTT.